The next 17 T cell receptor beta chains were all read from a single sample in a study of T-cell memory formation after mild COVID-19. In TCRdb, the 5' RACE reads were re-called with MiXCR into one record per CDR3 protein. Of approximately 250,000 distinct CDR3 sequences in the sample, roughly a sixth were seen once. Sequencing input: PBMCs or a T cell subset sorted from them (not recorded which). The receptors shown here come from a man between 18 and 35 years old who had mild COVID-19 (a few samples of this study predate the infection). Cell type and time point are not known.

This chain connects TRBV7-2 to TRBJ2-1; D is tentatively TRBD1 or TRBD2 (5 bases each). CDR3 length: 18 residues. Germline assignment: CDR1 SGHTA and CDR2 FQGNSA. V was cut by 8 bases and J by 5 bases, with 28 bases left in between. CDR3: CASAPTPGDLGRDNEQFF. CDR3 DNA sequence: TGTGCCAGCGCCCCCACCCCCGGGGATTTGGGGCGTGACAATGAGCAGTTCTTC.

The rearrangement joins TRBV12-3 or TRBV12-4 to TRBJ1-1; a possible D gene is TRBD1 (5 bases). V was cut by 4 bases and J by 8 bases, with 14 bases left in between. This CDR3 region has 13 residues. DNA of the CDR3: TGTGCCAGCAGTTATGGGCAGGGAGTCGAAGCTTTCTTT. This codes for CASSYGQGVEAFF.

The rearrangement uses TRBV25-1 and TRBJ2-7; D possibly corresponds to TRBD2 (5 bases). Per the germline V gene, CDR1 is MGHDK and CDR2 is SYGVNS. Trimming took off 4 bases at V and 2 bases at J, with 9 bases between the two ends. This CDR3 region has 13 residues. For the CDR3, the DNA is TGTGCCAGCAGTGGCTCGGGAACCTACGAGCAGTACTTC. Translated: CASSGSGTYEQYF.

The V call is TRBV7-6, the J call TRBJ2-5, with 7 nucleotides matching TRBD1. The length of the CDR3 is 15 residues. CDR1 is SGHVS, CDR2 FNYEAQ, per germline. With V trimmed by 0 bases and J by 7 bases, 8 bases remained unmatched. The CDR3 DNA reads as TGTGCCAGCAGCTTAGCGAGAGGGGGCGCGGGGACCCAGTACTTC. It specifies CASSLARGGAGTQYF.

This rearrangement joins TRBV10-3 to TRBJ2-6, with 7 bases matching TRBD1. CDR3 length: 16 amino acids. Germline CDR1 is ENHRY and CDR2 is SYGVKD. V gave up 4 bases and J gave up 4 bases; unmatched junction bases: 7. CDR3 sequence reads: CAISALTGSGANVLTF. The CDR3 nucleotides are TGTGCCATCAGTGCCTTGACAGGGTCAGGGGCCAACGTCCTGACTTTC.

This clonotype was detected only a few times. The genes are TRBV3-1 and TRBJ1-2, with D possibly matching TRBD1 (6 bases). Germline values: CDR1 LGHDT, CDR2 YNNKEL (reference sequence). This CDR3 has 15 residues. Trimming took off 4 bases at V and 5 bases at J, with 17 bases between the two ends. For the CDR3, the DNA is TGTGCCAGCAGCCCTAGCGTCGGGACACAATATGGCTACACCTTC. It codes for CASSPSVGTQYGYTF.

This clonotype has a handful of counts. The chain is built from TRBV6-2 or TRBV6-3 and TRBJ2-6; D assignment may be TRBD1 or TRBD2 (5 bases each). With 2 bases removed from V and 1 base from J, the gap between germline ends came to 12 bases. CDR3 length: 17 amino acids. Germline assignment: CDR1 MNHEY and CDR2 SVGEGT. CDR3: CASSYAMGVSGANVLTF. For the CDR3, the DNA is TGTGCCAGCAGTTACGCTATGGGGGTTTCTGGGGCCAACGTCCTGACTTTC.

This clonotype was observed many times. J is TRBJ2-2 and V is TRBV5-5, with no clear D. With 2 bases removed from V and 0 bases from J, the gap between germline ends came to 5 bases. The CDR3 has 14 residues. Per the germline V gene, CDR1 is SGHKS and CDR2 is YYEKEE (reference sequence). CDR3 in DNA: TGTGCCAGCAGCTTAGGAGCGAACACCGGGGAGCTGTTTTTT. As protein: CASSLGANTGELFF.

CDR3 region: CSAWGLTSTDTQYF. CDR3 nucleotides: TGCAGTGCTTGGGGACTTACTAGCACAGATACGCAGTATTTT. The V call is TRBV20-1, the J call TRBJ2-3; weak D call: TRBD2 (6 bases). The CDR3 is 14 amino acids. Germline loops: CDR1 DFQATT, CDR2 SNEGSKA (reference sequence). Trimming pared 5 bases from V and 0 bases from J, leaving 12 bases between.

A few counts support this clonotype. The chain is built from TRBV12-3 or TRBV12-4 and TRBJ1-2; D remains ambiguous. The CDR3 loop spans 13 amino acids. V lost 5 bases and J lost 6, with 13 bases in between. CDR3 bases: TGTGCCAGCAGTCCCGAACAGAGGAATGGCTACACCTTC. It encodes CASSPEQRNGYTF.

The J gene is TRBJ2-1, the V gene TRBV7-9; tentatively, D is TRBD1 or TRBD2 (6 bases each). This CDR3 has 16 residues. CDR1 is SEHNR, CDR2 FQNEAQ, per germline (reference sequence). Trimming removed 5 bases from V and 3 bases from J, with 17 bases in between. CDR3 residues: CASSPRSGANYNEQFF. The CDR3 region has the DNA TGTGCCAGCAGCCCAAGATCGGGGGCCAACTACAATGAGCAGTTCTTC.

This clonotype was observed a few times. The rearrangement uses TRBV5-1 and TRBJ2-1, with D maybe TRBD2 (7 bases). V was cut by 4 bases and J by 8 bases, with 16 bases left in between. The CDR3 consists of 14 residues. The germline V gene has CDR1 SGHRS and CDR2 YFSETQ. The CDR3 coding sequence is TGCGCCAGCAGCCCTGAGGGGGGGCTCGATGAGCAGTTCTTC. Protein: CASSPEGGLDEQFF. The whole variable domain, remainder taken from reference TRBV5-1 and TRBJ2-1, is KAGVTQTPRYLIKTRGQQVTLSCSPISGHRSVSWYQQTPGQGLQFLFEYFSETQRNKGNFPGRFSGRQFSNSRSEMNVSTLELGDSALYLCASSPEGGLDEQFFGPGTRLTVL.

This chain joins TRBV13 and TRBJ2-3, with 8 bases matching TRBD2. V dropped 2 bases and J dropped 2; count of bases not matched to a gene: 12. This CDR3 has 18 residues. CDR1 is PRHDT and CDR2 is FYEKMQ in the germline V gene (reference sequence). CDR3 region: CASSLTTGGTPDTDTQYF. The CDR3 DNA is TGTGCCAGCAGCTTAACGACGGGGGGGACCCCTGACACAGATACGCAGTATTTT.

This sequence joins TRBV6-6 and TRBJ1-4; maybe TRBD1 (6 bases). The CDR3 is made up of 15 amino acids. Germline CDR1 MNHNY, CDR2 SVGAGI (reference sequence). Trimming took 6 bases from V and 7 from J, leaving 18 bases between them. The CDR3 spells CASSLPAGGGEKLFF. DNA for the CDR3: TGTGCCAGCAGCCTACCGGCGGGGGGCGGTGAAAAACTGTTTTTT.

This clonotype showed up just a few times. The chain combines TRBV20-1 with TRBJ1-6; D possibly corresponds to TRBD1 (6 bases). Trimming left V 6 bases short and J 9 bases short, with 21 bases between. This CDR3 contains 15 residues. From germline, CDR1 is DFQATT and CDR2 SNEGSKA (reference sequence). The CDR3 DNA is TGCAGTGCGATACCAGGGGCCGCGGGGAGTTCACCCCTCCACTTT. Translation gives CSAIPGAAGSSPLHF.

V gene TRBV6-1 combines with J gene TRBJ2-3; 7 bases map to TRBD1. Germline V gene sequence: CDR1 MNHNS, CDR2 SASEGT. CDR3 size: 14 residues. The V segment lost 8 bases and the J segment 3 bases; nucleotides outside the gene matches: 8. DNA of the CDR3: TGTGCCAGCGGAGAGACAGGGAAAACAGATACGCAGTATTTT. As protein: CASGETGKTDTQYF.

The sample holds a few counts of this clonotype. DNA of the CDR3: TGTGCCAGCAGCGGGACTAGCGGGGGCCACGAGCAGTACTTC. It translates to CASSGTSGGHEQYF. The chain combines TRBV6-6 with TRBJ2-7; 14 bases line up with TRBD2. The germline CDR1 and CDR2 sequences are MNHNY and SVGAGI (reference sequence). The CDR3 extends over 14 amino acids. V shed 6 bases and J 5 bases; nucleotides not matched to a gene: 3.